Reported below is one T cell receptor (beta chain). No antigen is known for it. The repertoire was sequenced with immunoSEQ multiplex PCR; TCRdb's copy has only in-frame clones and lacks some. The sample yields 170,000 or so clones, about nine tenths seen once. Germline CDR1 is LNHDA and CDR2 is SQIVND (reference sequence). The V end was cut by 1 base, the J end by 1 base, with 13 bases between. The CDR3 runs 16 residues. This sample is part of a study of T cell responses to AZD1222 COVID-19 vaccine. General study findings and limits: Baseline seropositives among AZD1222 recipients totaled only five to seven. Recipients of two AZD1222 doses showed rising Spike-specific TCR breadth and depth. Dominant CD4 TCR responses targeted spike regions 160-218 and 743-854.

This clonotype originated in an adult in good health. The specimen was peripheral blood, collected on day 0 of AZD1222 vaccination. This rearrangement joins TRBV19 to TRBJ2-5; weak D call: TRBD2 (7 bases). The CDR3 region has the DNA TGTGCCAGTAGTATAGGGGGGGGGCACGCCCAAGAGACCCAGTACTTC. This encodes CASSIGGGHAQETQYF.